The TCR beta chain described here comes from a study of T cell repertoires in cytomegalovirus infection. TCRdb re-called the reads with MiXCR, one entry per CDR3 protein. The sample yields a few hundred thousand distinct CDR3 sequences, under 55% seen once. As for this clonotype: Its antigen is not identified.

The specimen comprised cultured PBMCs, sampled from culture after CMV antigen stimulation. The sequence was obtained from a human donor in good health (CMV status not recorded). Some clones in this sample may be carry-over from other donors' samples.

The CDR3: CASSFQPTGYSPLHF. CDR3 bases: TGTGCCAGCAGCTTCCAACCGACAGGATATTCACCCCTCCACTTT. The chain has TRBV7-2 and TRBJ1-6; TRBD1 is a possible D gene (6 bases). Germline V CDR1 and CDR2: SGHTA, FQGNSA. Trimming removed 3 bases at V and 8 bases at J, with 14 bases between. The CDR3 contains 15 residues. The variable domain in full, with the rest retrieved from reference TRBV7-2 and TRBJ1-6, is GAGVSQSPSNKVTEKGKDVELRCDPISGHTALYWYRQSLGQGLEFLIYFQGNSAPDKSGLPSDRFSAERTGGSVSTLTIQRTQQEDSAVYLCASSFQPTGYSPLHFGNGTRLTVT.